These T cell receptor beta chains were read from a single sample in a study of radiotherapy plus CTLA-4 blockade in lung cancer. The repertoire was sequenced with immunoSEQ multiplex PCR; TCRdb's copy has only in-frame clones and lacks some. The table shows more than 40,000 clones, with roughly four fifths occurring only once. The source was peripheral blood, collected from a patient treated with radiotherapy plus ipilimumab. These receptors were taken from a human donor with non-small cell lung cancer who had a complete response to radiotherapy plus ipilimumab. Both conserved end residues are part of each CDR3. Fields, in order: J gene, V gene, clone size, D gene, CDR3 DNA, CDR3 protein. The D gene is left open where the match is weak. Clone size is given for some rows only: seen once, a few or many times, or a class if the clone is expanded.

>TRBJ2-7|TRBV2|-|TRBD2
TGTGCCAGCAGGAGGGACCGGGGGGGTTACGAGCAGTACTTC
CASRRDRGGYEQYF
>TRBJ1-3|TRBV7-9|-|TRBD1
TGTGCCAGCAGCAACCAGGGACAGTGGACCGGAAACACCATATATTTT
CASSNQGQWTGNTIYF
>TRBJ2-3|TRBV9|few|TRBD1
TGTGCCAGCAGCTCTCAGCGGGACAGGGGGCGCACAGATACGCAGTATTTT
CASSSQRDRGRTDTQYF
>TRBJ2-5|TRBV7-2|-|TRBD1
TGTGCCAGCAGCTTACAACAGGGGGCGAAGGAGACCCAGTACTTC
CASSLQQGAKETQYF
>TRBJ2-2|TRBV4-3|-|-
TGCGCCAGCAGCCAGGACCTTCTAGCGAGAGGCGGGGAGCTGTTTTTT
CASSQDLLARGGELFF
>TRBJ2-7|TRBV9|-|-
TGTGCCAGCAGCGAAAATTACAGGGAAGACGAGCAGTACTTC
CASSENYREDEQYF
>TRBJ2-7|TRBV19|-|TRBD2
TGTGCCAGTAGTTCAGGGCTAGCGGGAGTTGGGGGCTCCTACGAGCAGTACTTC
CASSSGLAGVGGSYEQYF
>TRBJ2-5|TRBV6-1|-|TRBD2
TGTGCCAGCCTTGCGGGAGAGTTGGGCCAAGAGACCCAGTACTTC
CASLAGELGQETQYF
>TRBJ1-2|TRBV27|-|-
TGTGCCAGCAGTTTACAGGGTAACTATGGCTACACCTTC
CASSLQGNYGYTF
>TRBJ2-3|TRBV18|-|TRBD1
TGTGCCAGCTCACCTATCGGGACAGAGTCAGATACGCAGTATTTT
CASSPIGTESDTQYF
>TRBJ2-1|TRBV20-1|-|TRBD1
TGCAGTGCAGGGACAGACAATGAGCAGTTCTTC
CSAGTDNEQFF
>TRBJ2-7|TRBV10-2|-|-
TGCGCCAGCAGATCGACAGCCGCCTACGAGCAGTACTTC
CASRSTAAYEQYF
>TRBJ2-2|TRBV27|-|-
TGTGCCCCCCCGCGGAGGAACACCGGGGAGCTGTTTTTT
CAPPRRNTGELFF
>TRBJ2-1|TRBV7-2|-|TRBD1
TGTGCCAGCGCGGTATACGGGACAGGGGATTACAATGAGCAGTTCTTC
CASAVYGTGDYNEQFF
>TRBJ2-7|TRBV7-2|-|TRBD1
TGTGCCAGCGGGAGCCGACAGGGAGAAAACGAGCAGTACTTC
CASGSRQGENEQYF
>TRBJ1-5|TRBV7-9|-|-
TGTGCCAGCAGCTCCCAAAATCAGCCCCAGCATTTT
CASSSQNQPQHF
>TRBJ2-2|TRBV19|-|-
TGTGCCAGTAGTAGAGAAGTTCGGTCCGGGGAGCTGTTTTTT
CASSREVRSGELFF
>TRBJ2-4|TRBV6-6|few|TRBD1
TGTGCCAGCAGTGGACAGGGGGAGGTGAAAAACATTCAGTACTTC
CASSGQGEVKNIQYF
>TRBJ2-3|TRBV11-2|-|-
TGTGCCAGCAGCTTAGTATCCGGATTCCCCGGGAATACGCAGTATTTT
CASSLVSGFPGNTQYF
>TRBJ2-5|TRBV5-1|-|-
TGCGCCAGCAGCCGCACAGGGATGGAGACCCAGTACTTC
CASSRTGMETQYF
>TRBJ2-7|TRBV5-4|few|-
TGTGCCAGCAGCTTGGCCGGACTCGGGAACGAGCAGTACTTC
CASSLAGLGNEQYF
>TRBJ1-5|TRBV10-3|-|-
TGTGCCATCAGTCTCGACCTAGGAAGTCAGCCCCAGCATTTT
CAISLDLGSQPQHF
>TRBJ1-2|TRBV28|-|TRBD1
TGTGCCAGCGGTACCGGGACAGATTATGGCTACACCTTC
CASGTGTDYGYTF
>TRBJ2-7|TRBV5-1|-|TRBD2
TGCGCCAGCAGGGAGACTAGCGGGCTCCAAGACGAGCAGTACTTC
CASRETSGLQDEQYF
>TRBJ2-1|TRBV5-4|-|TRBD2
TGTGCCAGCAGCTCCCTAGCGGGAAGAGGGAATGAGCAGTTCTTC
CASSSLAGRGNEQFF
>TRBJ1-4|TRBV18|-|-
TGTGCCAGCTCCCAAACCTCACTAAACGGTGCAACTAATGAAAAACTGTTTTTT
CASSQTSLNGATNEKLFF
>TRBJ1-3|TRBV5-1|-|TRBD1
TGCGCCAGCAGCGGGACAGGGCAAGGAAACACCATATATTTT
CASSGTGQGNTIYF
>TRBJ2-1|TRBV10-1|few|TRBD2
TGCGCCAGCAGTGAGTCGAGCGGGAGATACAATGAGCAGTTCTTC
CASSESSGRYNEQFF
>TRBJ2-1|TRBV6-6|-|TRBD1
TGTGCCAGCAGCTTGGGACAGGGGGTGGCCAATGAGCAGTTCTTC
CASSLGQGVANEQFF
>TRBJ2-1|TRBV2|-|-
TGTGCCAGCAGTGAAGCGACCCCCAGCGGCTCCTACAATGAGCAGTTCTTC
CASSEATPSGSYNEQFF
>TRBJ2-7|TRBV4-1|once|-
TGCGCCAGCAGCCAAGATCTCTCAGGGGTCGGGCCACGGGCCTACGAGCAGTACTTC
CASSQDLSGVGPRAYEQYF
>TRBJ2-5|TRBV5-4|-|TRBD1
TGTGCCAGCAGCTTGGGGGGGACAGGTAGTGAGACCCAGTACTTC
CASSLGGTGSETQYF